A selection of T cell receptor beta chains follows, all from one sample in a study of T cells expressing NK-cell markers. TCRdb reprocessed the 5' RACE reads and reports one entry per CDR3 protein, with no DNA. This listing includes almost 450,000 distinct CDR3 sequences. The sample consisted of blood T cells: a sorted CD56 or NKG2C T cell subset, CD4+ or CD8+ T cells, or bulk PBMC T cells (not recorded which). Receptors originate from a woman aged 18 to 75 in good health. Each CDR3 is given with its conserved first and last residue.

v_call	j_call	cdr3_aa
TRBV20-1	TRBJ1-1	CSARRGQGVREAFF
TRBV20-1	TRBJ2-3	CSASVASGEGDTQYF
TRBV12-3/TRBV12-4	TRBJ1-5	CASSSIRGQPQHF
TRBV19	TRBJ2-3	CASRGALTDTQYF
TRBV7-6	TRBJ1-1	CASSLVGGKGTEAFF
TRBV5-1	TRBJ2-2	CASSFFRGAGELFF
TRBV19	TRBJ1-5	CATTGGGQPQHF
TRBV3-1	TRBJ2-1	CASSQGPVVWNEQFF
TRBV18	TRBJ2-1	CASSGQSVGNEQFF
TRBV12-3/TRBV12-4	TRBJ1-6	CASSPGWGDRLHF
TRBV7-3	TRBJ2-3	CASSSGTVTDTQYF
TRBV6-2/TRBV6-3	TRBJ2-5	CASRLRLAGQETQYF
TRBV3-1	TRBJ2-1	CASLAGEYNEQFF
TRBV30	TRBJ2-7	CAWSVRGVSSEQYF
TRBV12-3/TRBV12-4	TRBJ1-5	CASSPVTGSAQPQHF
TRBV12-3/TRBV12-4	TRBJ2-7	CASSPRSGSLDEQYF
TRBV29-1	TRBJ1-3	CSVASVYGNTIYF
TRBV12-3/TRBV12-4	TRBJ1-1	CASSPSSGQNTEAFF
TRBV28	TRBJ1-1	CASSPAGTGDTNTEAFF
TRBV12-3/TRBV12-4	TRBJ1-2	CASSLGEAGQGNGYTF
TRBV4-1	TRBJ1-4	CASSQDSRTGYEKLFF
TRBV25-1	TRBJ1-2	CASSVDFGYGYTF
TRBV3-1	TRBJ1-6	CASSQGSSAGNSPLHF
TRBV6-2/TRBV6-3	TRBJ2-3	CASSYLWLSYTDTQYF
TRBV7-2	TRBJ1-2	CASSLFQGGYTF
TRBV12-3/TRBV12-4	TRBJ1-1	CASSLAITAMNTEAFF
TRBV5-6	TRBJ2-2	CASSRYRVSSGELFF
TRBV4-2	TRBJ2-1	CASSQDASGPSYNEQFF
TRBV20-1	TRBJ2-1	CSAPPSGRGRGEQFF
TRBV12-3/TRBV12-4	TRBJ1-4	CASSLPLTGSNEKLFF
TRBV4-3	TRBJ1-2	CASSQYPADANYGYTF
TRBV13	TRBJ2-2	CASSQREGNTGELFF
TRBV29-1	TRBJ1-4	CSVEKGSGKLFF
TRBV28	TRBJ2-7	CASSFGLAGTYEQYF
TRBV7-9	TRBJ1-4	CASSLDRGHREKLFF
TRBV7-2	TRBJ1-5	CASSRDGRLNQPQHF
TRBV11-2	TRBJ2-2	CASSQLTGVPGELFF
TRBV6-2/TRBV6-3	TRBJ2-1	CASSYPGTGSYNEQFF
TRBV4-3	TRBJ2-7	CASSHRAEMGSYEQYF